Sequencing of this T cell receptor (beta chain) was carried out in a study of neoadjuvant nivolumab and ipilimumab in lung cancer. The CDR3 loop spans 15 amino acids. Germline V gene data show CDR1 as SGHTA and CDR2 as FQGNSA. With V trimmed by 5 bases and J by 0 bases, 1 base remained unmatched. Regarding the study as a whole: TCR richness and clonality were higher in tumors than adjacent uninvolved lung. Only a single major-pathologic-response sample was available for clonality analysis. Only two of four nivolumab-treated tumors gained richness and clonality by surgery. TCR sequencing covered a small number of samples.

There are a few counts of this clone. Antigen specificity is unknown. TCRdb keeps only in-frame clones here, not all; method: immunoSEQ multiplex PCR. This table has approximately 13,000 clones, around 65% appearing once. The source is an adult with non-small cell lung cancer. The chain uses TRBV7-2 and TRBJ1-3; 10 bases line up with TRBD1. The sequences come from peripheral blood, collected after neoadjuvant nivolumab, alone or with ipilimumab, at or shortly before surgery. CDR3 region: CASSRTGGSGNTIYF. The CDR3 nucleotides are TGTGCCAGCAGCCGGACAGGGGGCTCTGGAAACACCATATATTTT.